This entry lists 16 T cell receptor beta chains sequenced from one sample in a study of breast tumors, draining lymph nodes, adjacent tissues. TCRdb recomputed calls from the multiplex PCR reads with MiXCR, one row per CDR3 protein. The sample has about 15,000 distinct CDR3 sequences; around 54% are singletons. Sequencing was performed on tumor-adjacent breast tissue. The source is a female donor with breast cancer. Some clones in this sample may be carry-over from other donors' samples.

This chain joins TRBV18 and TRBJ1-1; D is ambiguous. The ends were cut back, 3 bases at V and 8 bases at J, with 10 bases in the middle. CDR3 length: 12 amino acids. Germline loops: CDR1 KGHSH, CDR2 LQKENI. The CDR3 loop is CASSPTALEAFF. CDR3 nucleotides: TGTGCCAGCTCACCGACGGCCCTGGAAGCTTTCTTT.

This rearrangement joins TRBV7-2 to TRBJ2-5, with 7 bases identical to TRBD1. There are 19 residues in the CDR3. V lost 1 base and J lost 3; bases outside the gene matches: 17. Looked up from germline, CDR1 is SGHTA and CDR2 is FQGNSA. This chain's CDR3 is CASSLVPPNSGTVKETQYF. DNA for the CDR3: TGTGCCAGCAGCTTAGTCCCTCCCAATTCCGGGACAGTAAAAGAGACCCAGTACTTC.

This clonotype was seen once. The V and J genes are TRBV7-2 and TRBJ1-2; 7 bases map to TRBD1. The CDR3 totals 16 residues. V trimming: 1 base; J trimming: 8 bases; junction bases outside the gene matches: 13. Germline V CDR1 and CDR2: SGHTA, FQGNSA. The CDR3 region is CASSLGNRQGGLGYTF. The DNA of the CDR3 is TGTGCCAGCAGCTTAGGGAACCGACAGGGAGGTTTGGGCTACACCTTC.

V usage is TRBV20-1 and J usage is TRBJ2-7; 8 bases map to TRBD1. The CDR3 covers 14 residues. Per germline, CDR1 DFQATT and CDR2 SNEGSKA (reference sequence). V trimming: 5 bases; J trimming: 6 bases; junction bases outside the gene matches: 12. The chain's CDR3 is CSAPNAGGAPEQYF. CDR3 nucleotides: TGCAGTGCTCCTAATGCAGGGGGCGCCCCCGAGCAGTACTTC.

A note on this clonotype: At one boundary the junction diverges from the germline segment, which might be a read error. The chain joins TRBV11-3 to TRBJ2-3; D ambiguous. CDR3 size: 15 residues. Germline V lookup: CDR1 SGHNT, CDR2 YENEEA. The chain's CDR3 is CASSLDRPASDTQYF. CDR3 in DNA: TGTGCCAGCAGTTTAGATCGGCCAGCCTCAGATACACAGTATTTT.

This clonotype was detected many times. One base away lies a much larger clone, so this may be a sequencing read error. V is TRBV20-1 and J is TRBJ2-7; 9 bases are shared with TRBD2. The germline V gene encodes CDR1 DFQATT and CDR2 SNEGSKA (reference sequence). The CDR3 runs 16 residues. J gave up 1 base and V 3 bases, and 10 bases lay outside the gene matches. The CDR3 nucleotides read TGCAGTGCTAGTCCGGCGACTAGCGGATCGTCCTACGAGCAGTACTTC. Protein: CSASPATSGSSYEQYF.

This clonotype was seen a handful of times. In nucleotides, the CDR3 is TGCAGCGCTGCGGTGGGTGGTGGCTACACCTTC. This encodes CSAAVGGGYTF. V usage is TRBV29-1 and J usage is TRBJ1-2; no firm D call. Trimming took off 7 bases at V and 7 bases at J, with 13 bases between the two ends. Looked up from germline, CDR1 is SQVTM and CDR2 is ANQGSEA. The CDR3 contains 11 residues. Full variable domain (rest looked up from reference TRBV29-1 and TRBJ1-2): SAVISQKPSRDICQRGTSLTIQCQVDSQVTMMFWYRQQPGQSLTLIATANQGSEATYESGFVIDKFPISRPNLTFSTLTVSNMSPEDSSIYLCSAAVGGGYTFGSGTRLTVV.

This clonotype was picked up a small number of times. The rearrangement links TRBV29-1 to TRBJ1-6; D is ambiguous. Germline V gene sequence: CDR1 SQVTM, CDR2 ANQGSEA. The CDR3 contains 13 residues. V was trimmed by 4 bases and J by 0 bases, leaving 4 bases between them. In DNA form, the CDR3 reads TGCAGCGTTGCAGCCTCCTATAATTCACCCCTCCACTTT. It codes for CSVAASYNSPLHF.

As to this clonotype: One end of the junction fails to match germline, which may point to a read error. The chain joins TRBV3-1 to TRBJ2-3; the match to TRBD2 covers 14 bases. The CDR3 has 16 amino acids. The germline V gene has CDR1 LGHDT and CDR2 YNNKEL (reference sequence). CDR3 residues: CASSTWTSGRTDTQYF. For the CDR3, the DNA is TGCGCCAGCAGCACCTGGACTAGCGGGAGGACTGATACGCAGTATTTT.

Only one count was recorded for this clonotype. This chain joins TRBV15 and TRBJ2-3; no clear D. Trimming pared 11 bases from V and 1 base from J, leaving 7 bases between. This CDR3 is 11 amino acids long. Looked up from germline, CDR1 is LNHNV and CDR2 is YYDKDF (reference sequence). Here the CDR3 reads CASQGTDTQYF. The CDR3 DNA reads as TGTGCCTCTCAGGGCACAGATACGCAGTATTTT. Full variable domain (outside the CDR3, taken from reference TRBV15 and TRBJ2-3): DAMVIQNPRYQVTQFGKPVTLSCSQTLNHNVMYWYQQKSSQAPKLLFHYYDKDFNNEADTPDNFQSRRPNTSFCFLDIRSPGLGDTAMYLCASQGTDTQYFGPGTRLTVL.

This clonotype showed up many times. The chain has TRBV29-1 and TRBJ1-2; perhaps TRBD1 as D (6 bases). There are 13 residues in the CDR3. Deletions cut 7 bases from V and 3 bases from J, with 15 bases between. Per germline, CDR1 SQVTM and CDR2 ANQGSEA. The CDR3 DNA follows: TGCAGCGGTAAACAGGGCGAGGACTATGGCTACACCTTC. This encodes CSGKQGEDYGYTF.

This clonotype was detected ten times or more. The DNA for the CDR3 is TGCGCCAGCAGCCAAGATGCCGATCGGAGCACAGATACGCAGTATTTT. Amino acid sequence: CASSQDADRSTDTQYF. The rearrangement links TRBV4-3 to TRBJ2-3, with unresolved D. V lost 0 bases and J 0 bases, leaving 10 bases between the germline ends. Per the germline V gene, CDR1 is LGHNA and CDR2 is YSLEER. CDR3 length equals 16 residues.

The chain employs TRBV20-1 and TRBJ1-2, with TRBD1 as a possible D gene (5 bases). V was shortened by 3 bases and J by 4 bases, with 18 bases between the two germline ends. This CDR3 has 15 amino acids. Germline CDR1 DFQATT, CDR2 SNEGSKA (reference sequence). CDR3 region: CSARGRAGDSYGYTF. CDR3 bases: TGCAGTGCTAGGGGCAGAGCGGGGGATAGCTATGGCTACACCTTC.

J is TRBJ2-6 and V is TRBV20-1, with no clear D. The DNA end favors TRBJ2-4, so the J call may be wrong. Germline V gene lookup returns CDR1 DFQATT and CDR2 SNEGSKA (reference sequence). The CDR3 totals 11 residues. The CDR3 sequence is CSAREAPTQYF. The CDR3 region has the DNA TGCAGTGCTAGAGAGGCGCCGACTCAGTACTTC.

The V call is TRBV2, the J call TRBJ2-1; D is ambiguous. Trimming stripped 6 bases from V and 4 bases from J, with 4 bases between. CDR1 is SNHLY, CDR2 FYNNEI, per germline. There are 11 residues in the CDR3. The CDR3 region is CASRGYNEQFF. As DNA, the CDR3 is TGTGCCAGCAGGGGGTACAATGAGCAGTTCTTC.

The V call is TRBV25-1, the J call TRBJ2-3; D remains ambiguous. The CDR3 is made up of 16 amino acids. Trimming pared 1 base from V and 2 bases from J, leaving 13 bases between. Germline V gives CDR1 MGHDK, CDR2 SYGVNS. CDR3 region: CASSESWALATDTQYF. CDR3 DNA sequence: TGTGCCAGCAGTGAATCCTGGGCATTGGCCACAGATACGCAGTATTTT.